This T cell receptor (beta chain) was obtained from a study of cytomegalovirus exposure and HLA in healthy donors. Study background: An early release of data contained 70 million to 95 million unique TCRs, which came from HLA-typed donors. Study-level points and caveats: Across all donors, roughly uniform sequencing depth was an assumption of the presence/absence analyses. Reports state that TCR beta sequences accurately predicted most subjects' HLA-A and HLA-B alleles.

Vbeta (60) and Jbeta (13) primers were used in the PCR. TCRdb's table, derived via immunoSEQ multiplex PCR, lists solely in-frame clones and lacks some. The data show some 220,000 clones, approximately 80% seen once. The CDR3 loop spans 15 amino acids. V lost 6 bases, J lost 8 bases, and 6 bases stayed unmatched. Germline V CDR1 and CDR2: SNHLY, FYNNEI. As for this clone: The antigen remains unidentified.

Sequences were obtained from PBMCs. This TCR was sampled from a woman in her thirties or forties in good health and CMV-seronegative. The genes are TRBV2 and TRBJ2-2; 13 bases are shared with TRBD2. CDR3 in amino acids: CASSLGLAGEGELFF. The CDR3 nucleotides are TGTGCCAGCAGCCTAGGACTAGCGGGGGAAGGGGAGCTGTTTTTT. Full variable domain (outside the CDR3, taken from reference TRBV2 and TRBJ2-2): EPEVTQTPSHQVTQMGQEVILRCVPISNHLYFYWYRQILGQKVEFLVSFYNNEISEKSEIFDDQFSVERPDGSNFTLKIRSTKLEDSAMYFCASSLGLAGEGELFFGEGSRLTVL.